Each of the 9 T cell receptor beta chains below was sequenced from the same sample in a study of cytomegalovirus exposure and HLA in healthy donors. A multiplex PCR was run with 60 Vbeta primers and 13 Jbeta primers. The assay was immunoSEQ multiplex PCR, and TCRdb's table has in-frame clones only and misses some. The sample holds approximately 110,000 clones, 65% to 80% seen once. Input material: PBMCs. These receptors all stem from a woman aged 40 to 49 in good health and CMV-seronegative.

The rearrangement joins TRBV7-9 to TRBJ1-2; no definite D call. The CDR3 runs 14 residues. Trimming left V 5 bases short and J 4 bases short, with 14 bases between. The germline CDR1 and CDR2 sequences are SEHNR and FQNEAQ (reference sequence). CDR3 region: CASSPPLEPYGYTF. The DNA for the CDR3 is TGTGCCAGCAGCCCCCCGTTGGAGCCCTATGGCTACACCTTC.

The table lists this clone with a few counts. The chain carries TRBV9 and TRBJ1-2; 8 bases fit TRBD1. CDR1 is SGDLS, CDR2 YYNGEE, per germline. J was trimmed by 3 bases and V by 3 bases; bases with no gene match: 13. CDR3 length: 17 amino acids. In DNA, the CDR3 is TGTGCCAGCAGCGCCCCAGGGGGCCGGCTGGGGCACTATGGCTACACCTTC. Translation gives CASSAPGGRLGHYGYTF. The whole variable domain, filled in from reference TRBV9 and TRBJ1-2, reads DSGVTQTPKHLITATGQRVTLRCSPRSGDLSVYWYQQSLDQGLQFLIQYYNGEERAKGNILERFSAQQFPDLHSELNLSSLELGDSALYFCASSAPGGRLGHYGYTFGSGTRLTVV.

The V and J genes are TRBV18 and TRBJ1-5, with 7 bases aligning to TRBD1. Germline lookup yields CDR1 KGHSH and CDR2 LQKENI. The CDR3 extends over 13 amino acids. Trimming at V came to 6 bases and at J to 10 bases, leaving 9 bases not matched to a gene. This CDR3 is CASSQGVTFPQHF. DNA of the CDR3: TGTGCCAGCTCCCAGGGGGTGACATTTCCCCAGCATTTT.

The CDR3 DNA reads as TGTGCCAGCTCACCGGACAGGGCCTATGGCTACACCTTC. It encodes CASSPDRAYGYTF. The chain has TRBV18 and TRBJ1-2; TRBD1 agrees at 8 bases. The CDR3 runs to 13 residues. After removal of 3 bases from V and 4 bases from J, the junction contained 1 base not matched to a gene. Per germline, CDR1 KGHSH and CDR2 LQKENI.

CDR3 in DNA: TGTGCCAGCAGCTTGGGGGGTATTATGAACACTGAAGCTTTCTTT. This encodes CASSLGGIMNTEAFF. J is TRBJ1-1 and V is TRBV7-9, with a weak D call TRBD1 (5 bases). The CDR3 contains 15 residues. Germline V gene data show CDR1 as SEHNR and CDR2 as FQNEAQ (reference sequence). Trimming took 3 bases from V and 0 from J, leaving 11 bases between them.

The chain combines TRBV5-1 with TRBJ2-2; TRBD2 aligns across 7 bases. V shed 4 bases, J shed 5 bases, and the junction held 11 bases outside the gene matches. Germline V CDR1 and CDR2: SGHRS, YFSETQ. This CDR3 comprises 16 residues. The CDR3 protein is CASSQHGGGDTGELFF. The CDR3 DNA sequence: TGCGCCAGCAGCCAACACGGGGGAGGGGATACCGGGGAGCTGTTTTTT.

The chain carries TRBV6-5 and TRBJ1-4; TRBD1 is a possible D gene (6 bases). V was pared by 6 bases and J by 4 bases, with 12 bases between. This CDR3 comprises 14 residues. In germline, CDR1 is MNHEY, CDR2 SVGAGI. The CDR3 protein is CASRTDSVNEKLFF. The DNA of the CDR3 is TGTGCCAGCAGAACGGACAGCGTTAATGAAAAACTGTTTTTT.

V and J are TRBV12-5 and TRBJ1-1; tentatively, D is TRBD1 (6 bases). CDR3 size: 13 residues. Trimming removed 6 bases at V and 5 bases at J, with 13 bases between. The germline V gene has CDR1 LGHNT and CDR2 FRNRAP. CDR3 sequence (DNA): TGTGCTAGTGGGGACGGGGGGGCGACTGAAGCTTTCTTT. This encodes CASGDGGATEAFF.

The chain is built from TRBV7-2 and TRBJ2-3; 11 nucleotides align to TRBD1. The CDR3 is made up of 16 amino acids. The germline V gene has CDR1 SGHTA and CDR2 FQGNSA. Trimming took 4 bases from V and 3 from J; bases not matched to a gene: 6. This CDR3 reads CASSSAGTGGTDTQYF. In DNA, the CDR3 is TGTGCCAGCAGCTCCGCCGGGACAGGGGGGACAGATACGCAGTATTTT.